The present T cell receptor (beta chain) was sequenced within a study of blood T cell repertoires in COVID-19. Turning to the study itself: T cells, B-cell-depleted T cells, or PBMCs supplied cDNA or gDNA.

CDR1 is MDHEN and CDR2 is SYDVKM in the germline V gene. The CDR3 length is 16 residues. The V and J ends lost 5 bases and 5 bases, in that order; junction bases with no gene match: 9. Some clones are missing from TCRdb's copy, which holds only in-frame ones; the method was immunoSEQ multiplex PCR. The table records approximately 130,000 clones, about 77% of them present only once. Material for sequencing was peripheral blood. The receptor comes from a man aged 80 or over with acute or convalescent COVID-19. The chain uses TRBV28 and TRBJ1-5; TRBD1 aligns across 10 bases. The CDR3 DNA sequence: TGTGCCAGCAGTCCCGACAGGGGGCCTAAGCATCAGCCCCAGCATTTT. Protein sequence: CASSPDRGPKHQPQHF.